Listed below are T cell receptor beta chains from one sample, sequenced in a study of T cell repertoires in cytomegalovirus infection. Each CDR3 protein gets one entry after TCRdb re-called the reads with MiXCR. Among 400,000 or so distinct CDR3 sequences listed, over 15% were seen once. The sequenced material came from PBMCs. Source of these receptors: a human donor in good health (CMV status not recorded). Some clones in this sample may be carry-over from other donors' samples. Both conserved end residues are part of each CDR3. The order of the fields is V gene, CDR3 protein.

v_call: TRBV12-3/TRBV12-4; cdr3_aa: CASSHRTGVGYTF
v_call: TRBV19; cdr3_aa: CASARPEFSYEQYF
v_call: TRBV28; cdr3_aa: CASSFRVDRSDTEAFF
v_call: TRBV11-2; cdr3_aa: CASSSISGSYEQYF
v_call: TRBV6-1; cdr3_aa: CASRLAGRNEQFF
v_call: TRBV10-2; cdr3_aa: CASSEGQGAQPQNF
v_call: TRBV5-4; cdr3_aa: CASASDRGYGYTF
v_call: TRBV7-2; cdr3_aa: CASSPTGLAEAFF
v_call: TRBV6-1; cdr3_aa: CASSETGISGNTIYF
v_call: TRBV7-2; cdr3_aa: CASSLTPFGGQETQYF
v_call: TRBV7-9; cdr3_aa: CASSPVVAGEDEQYF
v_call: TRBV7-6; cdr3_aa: CASSLGSSGREAFF
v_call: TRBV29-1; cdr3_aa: CSVVAGGAYNEQFF
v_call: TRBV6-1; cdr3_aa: CASTLVPGRQYYEQYF
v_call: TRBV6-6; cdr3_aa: CASSVILGNEQFF
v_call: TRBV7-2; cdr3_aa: CASSQGVYEQYF
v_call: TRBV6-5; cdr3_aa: CASSRARGGTEAFF
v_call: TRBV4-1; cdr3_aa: CASSQYRAGYEQYF
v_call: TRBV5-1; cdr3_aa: CASSASGRLYEQYF
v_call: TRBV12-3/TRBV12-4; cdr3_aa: CASHQRRGLVSGANVLTF
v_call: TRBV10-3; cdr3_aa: CAISESLLGEQYF
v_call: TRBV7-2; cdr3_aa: CASSWPEANVLTF
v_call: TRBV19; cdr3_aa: CASSFSPTNTGELFF
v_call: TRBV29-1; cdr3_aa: CSVSSGEETQYF
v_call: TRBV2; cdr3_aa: CASIPRATEAIYF
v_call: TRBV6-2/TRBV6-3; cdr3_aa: CASSYSGSLSNIQYF
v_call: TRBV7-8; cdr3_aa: CASSQSNLRGYTF
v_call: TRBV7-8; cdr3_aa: CASSFGVSGLGEKLFF
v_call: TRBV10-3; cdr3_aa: CAISGVAGVYNEQFF
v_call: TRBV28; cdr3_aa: CVSSLTPYGYTF
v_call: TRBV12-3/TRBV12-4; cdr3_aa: CASSPSGLGGTIYF
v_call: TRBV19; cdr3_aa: CASSIGGNGETQYF
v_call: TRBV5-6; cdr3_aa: CASSLAGRGERGYTF
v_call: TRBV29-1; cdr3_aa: CSVEGKDRVGETQYF
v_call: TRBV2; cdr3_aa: CASSASGRRDTQYF
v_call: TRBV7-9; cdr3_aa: CASTGQGARNSPLHF
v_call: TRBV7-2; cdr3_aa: CASSLEGGGADTQYF
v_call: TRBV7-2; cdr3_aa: CASSLGLGFLSPLHF
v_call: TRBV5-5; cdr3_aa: CASSLAGNRGQPQHF
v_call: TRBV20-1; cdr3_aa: CSARDPRPRGRFAIQYF
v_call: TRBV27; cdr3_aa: CASSSPPSPLHF
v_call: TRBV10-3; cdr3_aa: CAISERGTGTGELFF
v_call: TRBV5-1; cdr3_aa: CASSSMGTTDTQYF
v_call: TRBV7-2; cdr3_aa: CASTPIAGVYNEQFF
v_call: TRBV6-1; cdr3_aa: CASTPASGSNEQFF
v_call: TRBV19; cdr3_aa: CASSVDTNTGELFF
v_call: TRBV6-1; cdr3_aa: CASSKHGTEAFF
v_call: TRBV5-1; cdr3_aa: CASSLWGPGRTEAFF
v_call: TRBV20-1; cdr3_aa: CSARTGPGDTQYF
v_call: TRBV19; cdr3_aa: CASSIGAGRSPEQYF
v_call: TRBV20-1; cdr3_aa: CSARGLPNRAGLSSYEQYF
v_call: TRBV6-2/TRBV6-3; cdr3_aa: CASSYFEGATDTQYF
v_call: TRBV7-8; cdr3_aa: CASSFQGLNEQFF
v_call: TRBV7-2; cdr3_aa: CASSQIATSGNTIYF
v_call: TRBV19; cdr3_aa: CASSPTTDSPEQFF
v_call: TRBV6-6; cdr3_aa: CSIAGDTDTQYF
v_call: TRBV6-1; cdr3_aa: CASQYWGNLIF
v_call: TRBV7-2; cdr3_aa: CASSSQRGGEQYF
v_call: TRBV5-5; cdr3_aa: CASGLAGGDTQYF